Below, one T cell receptor (beta chain) is given with its context. Clones were read by immunoSEQ multiplex PCR, and TCRdb kept only the in-frame ones, dropping some. The sample comprises about 220,000 clones, roughly 82% of which are singletons, and over 2% rests with the top ten. This entry belongs to a study of blood T cell repertoires in COVID-19. The TCR sequence derives from a man aged 35-49 years who had recovered from COVID-19. The specimen was peripheral blood.

The CDR3 is CASSFTGTSPEQFF. The CDR3 region has the DNA TGTGCCAGCAGTTTTACCGGGACTAGCCCTGAGCAGTTCTTC. V and J are TRBV5-4 and TRBJ2-1; 9 positions agree with TRBD2. Germline values: CDR1 SGHNT, CDR2 YYREEE (reference sequence). V shed 5 bases and J 9 bases; nucleotides not matched to a gene: 9. This CDR3 has 14 residues.